These 15 T cell receptor beta chains were sequenced from one sample in a study of cytomegalovirus exposure and HLA in healthy donors. The PCR ran on 60 Vbeta and 13 Jbeta primers. Sequencing used immunoSEQ multiplex PCR; TCRdb keeps in-frame clones, though not all of them. The sample lists about 78,000 clones, roughly 64% occurring once. The specimen sequenced was PBMCs. The receptors were sampled from a man aged 25 to 40 in good health and CMV-seropositive.

This chain links TRBV9 with TRBJ2-5; D perhaps matches TRBD2 (6 bases). The CDR3 loop spans 15 amino acids. V was cut by 0 bases and J by 3 bases, with 12 bases left in between. Germline CDR1 is SGDLS and CDR2 is YYNGEE. The CDR3 DNA follows: TGTGCCAGCAGCGTAGGGGGAGGCTCGAAAGAGACCCAGTACTTC. As protein: CASSVGGGSKETQYF. Using reference TRBV9 and TRBJ2-5 for the parts outside the CDR3, the full variable domain is DSGVTQTPKHLITATGQRVTLRCSPRSGDLSVYWYQQSLDQGLQFLIQYYNGEERAKGNILERFSAQQFPDLHSELNLSSLELGDSALYFCASSVGGGSKETQYFGPGTRLLVL.

The chain joins TRBV7-2 to TRBJ2-3, with TRBD2 matching over 9 bases. With 5 bases clipped from V and 2 bases from J, the junction kept 17 bases outside the gene matches. CDR1 is SGHTA and CDR2 is FQGNSA in the germline V gene. CDR3 length: 19 residues. The CDR3 spells CASSPKGAPGLAATDTQYF. The DNA of the CDR3 is TGTGCCAGCAGCCCTAAAGGGGCTCCGGGACTAGCCGCCACAGATACGCAGTATTTT.

The V call is TRBV5-4, the J call TRBJ1-6, with 11 bases identical to TRBD1. From germline, CDR1 is SGHNT and CDR2 YYREEE (reference sequence). The CDR3 consists of 17 residues. Germline trimming cut 4 bases from V and 3 bases from J; bases unmatched to any gene: 6. CDR3 DNA: TGTGCCAGCAGCCTTAGGACAGGGGGCTTCTATAATTCACCCCTCCACTTT. It is translated as CASSLRTGGFYNSPLHF.

This chain connects TRBV5-5 to TRBJ2-5; tentatively, D is TRBD2 (5 bases). Trimming removed 4 bases from V and 10 bases from J, with 11 bases in between. CDR3 length equals 11 residues. Germline lookup yields CDR1 SGHKS and CDR2 YYEKEE (reference sequence). The CDR3 loop is CASSTGVIQYF. As DNA, the CDR3 is TGTGCCAGCAGCACCGGGGTGATCCAGTACTTC.

V and J are TRBV5-1 and TRBJ2-3; 10 positions agree with TRBD2. Germline V lookup: CDR1 SGHRS, CDR2 YFSETQ. This CDR3 is 18 amino acids long. V shed 7 bases and J 0 bases; nucleotides not matched to a gene: 14. The chain's CDR3 is CASGASGGAGGSTDTQYF. CDR3 sequence (DNA): TGCGCCAGCGGCGCGAGCGGGGGGGCCGGAGGCAGCACAGATACGCAGTATTTT.

Only a few counts were recorded for this clone. The chain is built from TRBV11-2 and TRBJ2-5; a possible D gene is TRBD2 (7 bases). The CDR3 spans 16 residues. Germline CDR1 SGHAT, CDR2 FQNNGV. V lost 4 bases, J lost 5 bases, and 20 bases lay in between. DNA for the CDR3: TGTGCCAGCAGCTCCGAGGGGGGGGTAGCGATGGAGACCCAGTACTTC. As protein: CASSSEGGVAMETQYF.

There are a few counts of this clone. The chain recombines TRBV5-4 with TRBJ2-7, with 13 bases fitting TRBD2. The CDR3 extends over 15 amino acids. With V trimmed by 5 bases and J by 1 base, 3 bases remained unmatched. Germline V gives CDR1 SGHNT, CDR2 YYREEE (reference sequence). Here the CDR3 reads CASRLAGGPSYEQYF. DNA of the CDR3: TGTGCCAGCAGACTAGCGGGGGGGCCGTCCTACGAGCAGTACTTC.

The chain recombines TRBV5-4 with TRBJ2-7, with 9 bases matching TRBD1. Per germline, CDR1 SGHNT and CDR2 YYREEE (reference sequence). The CDR3 has 17 amino acids. V gave up 4 bases and J gave up 3 bases; unmatched junction bases: 14. CDR3 loop: CASSPMPGQGVYYEQYF. Written as DNA, the CDR3 is TGTGCCAGCAGCCCGATGCCGGGACAGGGCGTTTACTACGAGCAGTACTTC.

DNA for the CDR3: TGTGCCTGGAGTGTAAGCGGGGGGGCAGATACGCAGTATTTT. This sequence encodes CAWSVSGGADTQYF. The V gene is TRBV30, the J gene TRBJ2-3; 10 bases line up with TRBD2. V gave up 0 bases and J gave up 4 bases; unmatched junction bases: 1. The germline V gene has CDR1 GTSNPN and CDR2 SVGIG (reference sequence). The CDR3 is made up of 14 amino acids.

The chain carries TRBV5-4 and TRBJ1-2; 7 nucleotides align to TRBD1. Germline assignment: CDR1 SGHNT and CDR2 YYREEE (reference sequence). V lost 4 bases, J lost 4 bases, and 7 bases stayed unmatched. The length of the CDR3 is 14 residues. Here the CDR3 reads CASSLTGTAYGYTF. CDR3 bases: TGTGCCAGCAGCCTAACCGGGACAGCCTATGGCTACACCTTC.

The table lists this clone with a few counts. The CDR3 here is CASSSLGLAGGWNIQYF. CDR3 DNA sequence: TGTGCCAGCAGCTCCCTGGGACTAGCGGGAGGATGGAACATTCAGTACTTC. The chain has TRBV7-9 and TRBJ2-4, with TRBD2 identical over 15 bases. Germline loops: CDR1 SEHNR, CDR2 FQNEAQ (reference sequence). The CDR3 is made up of 17 amino acids. The ends lost 4 bases at V and 7 bases at J; junction bases unmatched: 8.

This clone was seen just once. The V gene is TRBV5-1, the J gene TRBJ2-1; D is undetermined. Germline assignment: CDR1 SGHRS and CDR2 YFSETQ. Trimming stripped 0 bases from V and 4 bases from J, with 8 bases between. The CDR3 consists of 14 residues. The CDR3 region has the DNA TGCGCCAGCAGCTTGGCCTCGGAGTACAATGAGCAGTTCTTC. This encodes CASSLASEYNEQFF.

This chain joins TRBV7-2 and TRBJ2-5; 11 nucleotides match TRBD2. The CDR3 has 14 amino acids. With V trimmed by 5 bases and J by 4 bases, 3 bases remained unmatched. Germline loops: CDR1 SGHTA, CDR2 FQGNSA. The CDR3 region has the DNA TGTGCCAGCAGCCGTAGCGGGAGGGGAGAGACCCAGTACTTC. Translation gives CASSRSGRGETQYF.

The V gene is TRBV4-3, the J gene TRBJ2-7; 9 bases agree with TRBD1. The CDR3 consists of 15 residues. Trimming at V came to 0 bases and at J to 3 bases, leaving 3 bases not matched to a gene. Germline CDR1 is LGHNA and CDR2 is YSLEER. The CDR3 sequence: CASSQEGDRVYEQYF. The DNA for the CDR3 is TGCGCCAGCAGCCAAGAGGGGGACAGGGTCTACGAGCAGTACTTC.

A remark on this clone: This specimen includes other DNA sequences encoding the same CDR3. The genes are TRBV5-1 and TRBJ1-4; the D gene is possibly TRBD1 (6 bases). The CDR3 loop spans 15 amino acids. Trimming took 2 bases from V and 8 from J, leaving 16 bases between them. Per the germline V gene, CDR1 is SGHRS and CDR2 is YFSETQ. CDR3 coding DNA: TGCGCCAGCAGCTTAGGGGGAACGAGTTTGGAAAAACTGTTTTTT. Translating gives CASSLGGTSLEKLFF.